This T cell receptor beta chain was obtained from a study of control samples from healthy donors and cancer patients. The CDR3 covers 13 residues. V shed 0 bases and J shed 5 bases, with 7 bases lying between them. Germline V gives CDR1 ENHRY, CDR2 SYGVKD. The protocol was immunoSEQ multiplex PCR, while the TCRdb copy is restricted to in-frame clones and leaves out a portion. The sample yields about 60,000 clones, 75% to 85% seen once. This TCR derives from a man in his forties in good health. The chain joins TRBV10-3 to TRBJ1-2; D not resolved. The source material was blood. This chain's CDR3 is CAISESGYYGYTF. CDR3 nucleotides: TGTGCCATCAGTGAGTCGGGGTATTATGGCTACACCTTC.